Included here is one T cell receptor beta chain sequence, with context. Its antigen specificity is not known. Base qualities were left out, and no much larger clone turns up one base away. This entry belongs to a study of blood T cell dynamics during melanoma immunotherapy (dated by TCRdb to 2020 to 2021). Background on the whole study: All patients had metastatic melanoma and were given first-line pembrolizumab or nivolumab plus ipilimumab as standard of care in the United Kingdom. Peripheral T cell receptor repertoires of metastatic melanoma patients were profiled before and after one cycle of checkpoint inhibitor therapy to find early correlates of response. The training cohort consisted of consecutive patients, while an additional independent group of patients from the same centre was pooled to form an external validation set. Results the study describes overall, beyond this receptor: Whether the T cell clones behind the repertoire changes were melanoma-specific or instead reflected general immune activation was something the study could not determine. Among sorted CD8+ subsets, TIE cells showed the highest similarity to cfDNA CDR3 sequences and the highest clonality, suggesting active turnover with convergence on dominant clones. The relatively small sample size was acknowledged as potentially limiting generalization of the results.

For each sorted CD8+ T cell subset, the entire amount of extracted DNA went into the assay. TCR beta CDR3 sequences were amplified from genomic DNA using the immunoSEQ TCRb Assay kit according to manufacturer instructions. The KAPA Library Quantification Kit for Illumina platforms was used to quantify pooled libraries by qPCR. Pooled libraries were clustered at about 0.55-1.2 pM and sequenced on an Illumina NextSeq 500. As for the authors' bioinformatics: Analysis of the TCR data relied on immunoSEQ ANALYZER and the R LymphoSeq package. A rearrangement efficiency score was calculated as productive divided by the sum of productive and non-productive CDR3 sequences. Within each patient, timepoints were compared pairwise for clonality, measured with the Gini coefficient, and for diversity, measured with the Renyi index at alpha=1. In LymphoSeq, clonal relatedness was computed with an edit distance of 3 and repertoire similarity was computed with the Bhattacharyya coefficient. Linear discriminant analysis on week-3 changes in clonality and diversity was built with the R MASS and caret packages to classify response. Sourced from immuneACCESS, this table was stored by TCRdb with only in-frame sequences that have V and J called. A share of the clones is absent; for the studies checked, an unresolved V gene accounts for under half, and the remainder has no known explanation. That table supplies the V and J calls and clone size; D and trimming were determined from the DNA. Across this sample there are around 13,000 clones, with around 90% seen only once. The biggest ten clones account for roughly 0.17% of the sample.

The CDR3 measures 11 amino acids from cysteine to phenylalanine. The only DNA kept is the CDR3, 33 bases in frame from the first base. The germline V gene (reference sequence) gives CDR1 as SEHNR and CDR2 as FQNEAQ. V sheds 4 bases and J sheds 4 bases, leaving 5 bases between their ends. In light of the paper, this sample's time point label describes: pre-treatment baseline. Blood samples were taken at two points: before treatment (T0) and at week 3 (W3), which came after the first cycle of checkpoint blockade. Except for two patients with rapid clinical progression, response was assessed 12 weeks after the first infusion by RECIST 1.1; disease control meant complete response, partial response or stable disease. Any patient who had received prior systemic cancer treatment, was on concomitant immunosuppressant therapy or had synchronous other active malignancies was excluded. In six patients, three with progression and three with disease control, sorted CD8+ memory and naive T cell subsets were sequenced at T0 and W3. PBMC were isolated from blood with Lymphoprep and SepMate tubes, followed by red cell lysis. DNA from PBMC and sorted T cell subsets was extracted with QIAamp DNA Blood Mini kits. CD8+ T cell subsets were sorted live on a FACSAria III cytometer and then frozen prior to DNA extraction. Fresh PBMC for flow cytometry were kept at 4 degrees C in PBS containing roughly 2% fetal bovine serum and were analyzed within 25 hours.

The chain links TRBV7-9 with TRBJ2-7; a confident D gene designation cannot be given. The clonotype comes from a human donor with melanoma. This specimen consisted of effector memory CD8+ T cells from blood, obtained from a patient treated with checkpoint blockade. The CDR3 loop reads CASSSEYEQYF. The DNA sequence follows: TGTGCCAGCAGCTCAGAATACGAGCAGTACTTC.